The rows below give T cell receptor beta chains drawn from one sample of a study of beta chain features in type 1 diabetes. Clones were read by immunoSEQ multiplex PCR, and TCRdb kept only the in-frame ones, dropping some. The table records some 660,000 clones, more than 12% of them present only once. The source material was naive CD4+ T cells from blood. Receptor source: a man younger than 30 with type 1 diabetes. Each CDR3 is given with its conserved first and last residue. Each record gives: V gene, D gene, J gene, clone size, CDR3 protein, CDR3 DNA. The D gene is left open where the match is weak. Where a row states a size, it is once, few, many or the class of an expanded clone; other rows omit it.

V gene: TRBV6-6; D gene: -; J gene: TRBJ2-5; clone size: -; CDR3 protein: CASTQGLGETQYF; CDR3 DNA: TGTGCCAGCACCCAGGGACTCGGTGAGACCCAGTACTTC
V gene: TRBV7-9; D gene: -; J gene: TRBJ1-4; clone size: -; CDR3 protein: CASSPYAADEKLFF; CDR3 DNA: TGTGCCAGCAGCCCATACGCGGCGGATGAAAAACTGTTTTTT
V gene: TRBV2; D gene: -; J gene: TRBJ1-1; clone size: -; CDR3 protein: CASSARNTEAFF; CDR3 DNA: TGTGCCAGCAGTGCCAGGAACACTGAAGCTTTCTTT
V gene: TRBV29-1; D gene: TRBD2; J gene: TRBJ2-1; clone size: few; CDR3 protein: CSVAGTSGIGASYNEQFF; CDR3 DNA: TGCAGCGTTGCCGGGACTAGCGGGATCGGCGCCTCCTACAATGAGCAGTTCTTC
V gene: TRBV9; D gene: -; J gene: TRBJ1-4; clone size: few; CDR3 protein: CASSEDSIQGNEREKLFF; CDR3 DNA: TGTGCCAGCAGCGAGGACTCTATACAGGGCAACGAAAGAGAAAAACTGTTTTTT
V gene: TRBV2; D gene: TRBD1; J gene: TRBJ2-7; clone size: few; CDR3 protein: CASTRGTATYEQYF; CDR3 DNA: TGTGCCAGCACGAGGGGGACAGCTACCTACGAGCAGTACTTC
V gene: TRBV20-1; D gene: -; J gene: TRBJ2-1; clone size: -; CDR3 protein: CSASHYNEQFF; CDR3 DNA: TGCAGTGCTAGTCACTACAATGAGCAGTTCTTC
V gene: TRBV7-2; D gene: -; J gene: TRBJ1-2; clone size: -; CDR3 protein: CASSLVDRNYGYTF; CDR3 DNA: TGTGCCAGCAGCTTAGTAGACAGAAACTATGGCTACACCTTC
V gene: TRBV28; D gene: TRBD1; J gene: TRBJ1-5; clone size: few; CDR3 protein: CASIKLQGNSNQPQHF; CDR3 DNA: TGTGCCAGCATCAAACTACAGGGGAATAGCAATCAGCCCCAGCATTTT
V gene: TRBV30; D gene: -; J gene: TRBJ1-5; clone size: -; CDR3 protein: CAWSVAGGGQPQHF; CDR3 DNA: TGTGCCTGGAGTGTCGCTGGGGGCGGTCAGCCCCAGCATTTT
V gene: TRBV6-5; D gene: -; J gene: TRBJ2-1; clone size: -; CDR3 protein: CAHGGENSYNEQFF; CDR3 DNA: TGTGCGCATGGTGGGGAGAACTCCTACAATGAGCAGTTCTTC
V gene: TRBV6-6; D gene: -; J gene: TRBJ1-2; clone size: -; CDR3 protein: CASSQQGGYGYTF; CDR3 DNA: TGTGCCAGCAGTCAACAGGGAGGCTATGGCTACACCTTC
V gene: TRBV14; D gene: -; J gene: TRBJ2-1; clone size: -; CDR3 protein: CASSPGAGSSYNEQFF; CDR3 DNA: TGTGCCAGCAGCCCGGGGGCGGGAAGCTCCTACAATGAGCAGTTCTTC
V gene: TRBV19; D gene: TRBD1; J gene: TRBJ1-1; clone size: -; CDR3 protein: CASIEGGWTEAFF; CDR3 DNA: TGTGCCAGTATCGAAGGGGGCTGGACTGAAGCTTTCTTT
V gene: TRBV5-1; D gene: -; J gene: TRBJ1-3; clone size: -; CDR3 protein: CASSSGQSTIYF; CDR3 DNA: TGCGCCAGCAGCTCAGGTCAGAGCACCATATATTTT
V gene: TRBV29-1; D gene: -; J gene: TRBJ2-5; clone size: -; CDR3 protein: CSVEGTSETQYF; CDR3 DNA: TGCAGCGTTGAGGGGACTTCAGAGACCCAGTACTTC
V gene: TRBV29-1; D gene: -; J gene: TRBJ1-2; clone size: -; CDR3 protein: CSGGEGAYGYTF; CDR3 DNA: TGCAGCGGAGGGGAGGGAGCTTATGGCTACACCTTC
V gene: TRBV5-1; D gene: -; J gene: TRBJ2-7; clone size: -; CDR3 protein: CASRGALAYEQYF; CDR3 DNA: TGCGCCAGCCGGGGGGCATTAGCCTACGAGCAGTACTTC
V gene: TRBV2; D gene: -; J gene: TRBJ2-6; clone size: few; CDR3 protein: CASSEALGSGANVLTF; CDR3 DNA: TGTGCCAGCAGTGAAGCGCTTGGGTCTGGGGCCAACGTCCTGACTTTC
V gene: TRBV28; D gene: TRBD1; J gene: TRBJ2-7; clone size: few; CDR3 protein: CASSPPNPGQGTHFF; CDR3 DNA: TGTGCCAGCAGTCCCCCTAACCCGGGACAGGGTACGCATTTCTTC
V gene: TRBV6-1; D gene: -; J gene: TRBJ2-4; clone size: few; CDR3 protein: CASMWRREAKNIQYF; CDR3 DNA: TGTGCCAGCATGTGGCGGAGGGAAGCCAAAAACATTCAGTACTTC
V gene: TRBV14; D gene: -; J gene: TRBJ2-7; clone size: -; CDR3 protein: CASSQVGGLLYEQYF; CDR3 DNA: TGTGCCAGCAGCCAGGTGGGGGGTTTACTGTACGAGCAGTACTTC
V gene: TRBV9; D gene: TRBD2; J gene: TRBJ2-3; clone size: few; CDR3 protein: CASSVAGGRTDTQYF; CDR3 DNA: TGTGCCAGCAGCGTAGCGGGGGGGCGGACAGATACGCAGTATTTT
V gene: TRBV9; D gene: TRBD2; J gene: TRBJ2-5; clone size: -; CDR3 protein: CASSVNPGGIAGVETQYF; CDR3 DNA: TGTGCCAGCAGCGTGAACCCCGGGGGGATAGCGGGAGTGGAGACCCAGTACTTC
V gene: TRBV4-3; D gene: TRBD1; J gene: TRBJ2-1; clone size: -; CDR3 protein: CASSQDRGLSYNEQFF; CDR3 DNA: TGCGCCAGCAGCCAAGACAGGGGGCTCTCCTACAATGAGCAGTTCTTC
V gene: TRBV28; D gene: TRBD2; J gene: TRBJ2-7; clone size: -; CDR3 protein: CASRLSGDAYEQYF; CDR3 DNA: TGTGCCAGCAGGCTGAGCGGGGACGCCTACGAGCAGTACTTC
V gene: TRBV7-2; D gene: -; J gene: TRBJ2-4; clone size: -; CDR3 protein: CASSPDEGIQYF; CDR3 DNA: TGTGCCAGCAGCCCGGACGAGGGGATTCAGTACTTC
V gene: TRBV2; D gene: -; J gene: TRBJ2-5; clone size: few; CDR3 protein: CASRPTETQYF; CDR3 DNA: TGTGCCAGCAGGCCTACAGAGACCCAGTACTTC
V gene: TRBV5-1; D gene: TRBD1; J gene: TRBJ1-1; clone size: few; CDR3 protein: CASERGSGTGNTEAFF; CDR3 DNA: TGCGCCAGCGAAAGGGGGTCCGGGACAGGGAACACTGAAGCTTTCTTT
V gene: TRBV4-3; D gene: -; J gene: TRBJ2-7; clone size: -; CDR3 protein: CASSQESSRRGEQYF; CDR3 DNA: TGCGCCAGCAGCCAAGAGTCGAGTAGGCGGGGCGAGCAGTACTTC
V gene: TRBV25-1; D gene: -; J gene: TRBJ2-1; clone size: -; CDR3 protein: CASSEYAGAAEQFF; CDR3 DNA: TGTGCCAGCAGTGAATACGCCGGAGCGGCAGAGCAGTTCTTC
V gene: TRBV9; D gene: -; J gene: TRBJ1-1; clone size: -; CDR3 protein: CASSAQGLFAEAFF; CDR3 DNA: TGTGCCAGCAGCGCCCAGGGGTTGTTCGCTGAAGCTTTCTTT
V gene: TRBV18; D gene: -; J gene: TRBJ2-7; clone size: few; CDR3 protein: CASSPIADSYEQYF; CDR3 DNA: TGTGCCAGCTCACCAATCGCAGACTCCTACGAGCAGTACTTC
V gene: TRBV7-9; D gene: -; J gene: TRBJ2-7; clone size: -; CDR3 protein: CASSLPPGYEQYF; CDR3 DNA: TGTGCCAGCAGCTTACCCCCAGGGTACGAGCAGTACTTC
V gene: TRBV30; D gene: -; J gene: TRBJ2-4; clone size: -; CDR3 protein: CAWAPEVGWIKNIQYF; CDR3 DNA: TGTGCCTGGGCACCAGAGGTGGGGTGGATCAAAAACATTCAGTACTTC
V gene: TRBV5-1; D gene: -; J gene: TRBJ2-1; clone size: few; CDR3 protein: CASRTGSEGEQFF; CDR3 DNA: TGCGCCAGCAGAACCGGCTCGGAGGGCGAGCAGTTCTTC
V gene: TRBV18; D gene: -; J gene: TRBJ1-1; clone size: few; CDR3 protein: CASSPSGMNTEAFF; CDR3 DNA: TGTGCCAGCTCACCATCAGGGATGAACACTGAAGCTTTCTTT
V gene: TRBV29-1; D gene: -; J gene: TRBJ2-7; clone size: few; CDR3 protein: CSVEGPPGSYEQYF; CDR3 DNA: TGCAGCGTTGAGGGGCCACCGGGGTCCTACGAGCAGTACTTC
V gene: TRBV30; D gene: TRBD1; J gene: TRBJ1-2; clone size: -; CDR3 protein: CAWTRGTHGYTF; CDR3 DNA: TGTGCCTGGACCAGGGGGACGCATGGCTACACCTTC
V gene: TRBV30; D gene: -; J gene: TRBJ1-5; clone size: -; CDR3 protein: CAWSVLEGAQPQHF; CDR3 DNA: TGTGCCTGGAGTGTATTAGAGGGCGCTCAGCCCCAGCATTTT
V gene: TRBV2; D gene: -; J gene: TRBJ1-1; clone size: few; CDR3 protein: CASSEEQGQAFF; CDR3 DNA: TGTGCCAGCAGTGAGGAACAGGGTCAAGCTTTCTTT
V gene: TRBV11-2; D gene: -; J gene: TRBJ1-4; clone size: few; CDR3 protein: CASSSYSGGKLFF; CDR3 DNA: TGTGCCAGCAGCTCATACAGTGGGGGAAAACTGTTTTTT
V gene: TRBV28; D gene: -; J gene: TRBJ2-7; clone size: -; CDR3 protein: CASSLLGTLSYEQYF; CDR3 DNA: TGTGCCAGCAGTTTATTGGGAACACTCTCCTACGAGCAGTACTTC
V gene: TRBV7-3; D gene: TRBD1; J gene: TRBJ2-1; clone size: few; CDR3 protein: CASSLVGQAGQELF; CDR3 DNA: TGTGCCAGCAGCTTAGTTGGTCAGGCGGGACAGGAACTCTTC
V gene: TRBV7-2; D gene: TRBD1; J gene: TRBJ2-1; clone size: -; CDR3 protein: CASRPTGGSSNEQFF; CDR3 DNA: TGTGCCAGCAGACCGACAGGGGGCTCATCCAATGAGCAGTTCTTC
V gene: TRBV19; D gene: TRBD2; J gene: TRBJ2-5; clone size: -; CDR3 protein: CASRGRTREHSQETQYF; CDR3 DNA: TGTGCCAGCAGAGGAAGGACTAGGGAACATTCTCAAGAGACCCAGTACTTC
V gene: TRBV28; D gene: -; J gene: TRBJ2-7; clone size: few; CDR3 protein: CASKQGNYEQYF; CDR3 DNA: TGTGCCAGCAAGCAGGGGAACTACGAGCAGTACTTC
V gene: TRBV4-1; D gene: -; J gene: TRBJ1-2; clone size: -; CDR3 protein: CASSQDSQGAYGYTF; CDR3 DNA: TGCGCCAGCAGCCAAGACTCGCAGGGTGCCTATGGCTACACCTTC
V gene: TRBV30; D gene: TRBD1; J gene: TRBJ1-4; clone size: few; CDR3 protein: CACRGREEKLFF; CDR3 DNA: TGTGCCTGCAGGGGGCGCGAAGAAAAACTGTTTTTT
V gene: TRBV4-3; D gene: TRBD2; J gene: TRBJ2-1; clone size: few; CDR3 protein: CASSLTGTSGDGQFF; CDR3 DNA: TGCGCCAGCAGCCTGACCGGGACTAGCGGGGATGGGCAGTTCTTC
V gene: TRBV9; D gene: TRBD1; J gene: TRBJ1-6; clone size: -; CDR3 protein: CASSVGRGNSPLHF; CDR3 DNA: TGTGCCAGCAGCGTAGGCAGGGGGAACTCACCCCTCCACTTT
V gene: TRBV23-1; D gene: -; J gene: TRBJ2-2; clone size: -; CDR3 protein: CASSQTPLDRTGELFF; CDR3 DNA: TGCGCCAGCAGTCAAACGCCCTTAGATCGGACCGGGGAGCTGTTTTTT
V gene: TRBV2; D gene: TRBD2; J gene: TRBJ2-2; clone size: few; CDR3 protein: CASSHSWLAGGINTGELFF; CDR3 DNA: TGTGCCAGCAGCCATAGTTGGCTAGCGGGAGGAATAAACACCGGGGAGCTGTTTTTT
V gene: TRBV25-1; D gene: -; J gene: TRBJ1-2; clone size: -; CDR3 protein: CASSEFRGTGYTF; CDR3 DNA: TGTGCCAGCAGTGAATTCCGAGGGACTGGCTACACCTTC
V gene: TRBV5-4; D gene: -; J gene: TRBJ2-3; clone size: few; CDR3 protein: CASSLAPRGTDTQYF; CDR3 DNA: TGTGCCAGCAGCTTGGCCCCCAGGGGCACAGATACGCAGTATTTT
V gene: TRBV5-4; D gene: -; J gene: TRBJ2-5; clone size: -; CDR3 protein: CASSLSGTEETQYF; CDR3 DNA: TGTGCCAGCAGCCTCTCGGGGACGGAAGAGACCCAGTACTTC